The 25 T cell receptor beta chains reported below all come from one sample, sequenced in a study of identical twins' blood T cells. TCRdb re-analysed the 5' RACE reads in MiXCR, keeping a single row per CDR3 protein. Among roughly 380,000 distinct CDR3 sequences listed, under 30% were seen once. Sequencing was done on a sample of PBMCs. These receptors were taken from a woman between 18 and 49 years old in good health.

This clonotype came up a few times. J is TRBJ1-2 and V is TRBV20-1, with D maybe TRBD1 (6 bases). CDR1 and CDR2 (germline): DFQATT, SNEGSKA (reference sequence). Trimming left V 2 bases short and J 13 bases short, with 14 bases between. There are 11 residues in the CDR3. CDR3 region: CSARQGSLRTF. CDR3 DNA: TGCAGTGCTAGACAGGGGTCCCTCCGCACCTTC.

CDR3 DNA: TGTGCCAGCAGCTTGGCCTGGGCAGGGAGGAACACTGAAGCTTTCTTT. This encodes CASSLAWAGRNTEAFF. The J gene is TRBJ1-1, the V gene TRBV5-6, with a weak D call TRBD1 (5 bases). V lost 0 bases to trimming and J lost 1 base, with 13 bases between them. The germline CDR1 and CDR2 sequences are SGHDT and YYEEEE. CDR3 size: 16 residues.

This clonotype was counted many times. DNA for the CDR3: TGTGCCAGCACGAGAGACACTGAAGCTTTCTTT. Translated, it gives CASTRDTEAFF. This chain uses TRBV2 with TRBJ1-1; D remains ambiguous. CDR1 and CDR2 (germline): SNHLY, FYNNEI. Trimming left V 7 bases short and J 3 bases short, with 6 bases between. The CDR3 loop spans 11 amino acids.

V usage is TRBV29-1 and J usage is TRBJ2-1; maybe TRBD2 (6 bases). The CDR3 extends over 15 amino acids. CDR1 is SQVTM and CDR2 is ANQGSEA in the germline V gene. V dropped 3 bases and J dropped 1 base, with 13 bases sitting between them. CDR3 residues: CSVEGGRGSYNEQFF. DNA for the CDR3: TGCAGCGTTGAGGGGGGTAGGGGTTCCTACAATGAGCAGTTCTTC.

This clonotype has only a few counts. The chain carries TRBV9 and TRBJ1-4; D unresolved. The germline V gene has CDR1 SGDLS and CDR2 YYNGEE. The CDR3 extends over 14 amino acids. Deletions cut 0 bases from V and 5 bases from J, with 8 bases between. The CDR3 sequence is CASSVGPLNEKLFF. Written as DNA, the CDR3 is TGTGCCAGCAGCGTAGGCCCTTTAAATGAAAAACTGTTTTTT.

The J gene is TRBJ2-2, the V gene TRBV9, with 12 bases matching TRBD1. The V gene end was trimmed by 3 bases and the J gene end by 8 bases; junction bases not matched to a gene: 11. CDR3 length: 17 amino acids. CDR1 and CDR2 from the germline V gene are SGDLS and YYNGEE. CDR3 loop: CASSASGTGGAGGELFF. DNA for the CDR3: TGTGCCAGCAGCGCCTCCGGGACAGGGGGCGCAGGAGGGGAGCTGTTTTTT.

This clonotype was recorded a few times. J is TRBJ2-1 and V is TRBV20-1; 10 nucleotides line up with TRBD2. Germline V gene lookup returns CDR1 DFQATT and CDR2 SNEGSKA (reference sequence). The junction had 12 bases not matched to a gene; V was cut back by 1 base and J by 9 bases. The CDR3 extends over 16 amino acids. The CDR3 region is CSARATSSGSLREQFF. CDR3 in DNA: TGCAGTGCTAGAGCCACCTCTAGCGGGAGTTTGCGTGAGCAGTTCTTC.

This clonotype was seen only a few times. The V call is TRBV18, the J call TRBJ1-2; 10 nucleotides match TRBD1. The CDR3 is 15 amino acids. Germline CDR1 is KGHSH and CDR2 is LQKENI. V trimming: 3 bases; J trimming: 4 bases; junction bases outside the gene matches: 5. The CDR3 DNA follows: TGTGCCAGCTCACCGGGACAGGGGATAATCTATGGCTACACCTTC. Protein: CASSPGQGIIYGYTF.

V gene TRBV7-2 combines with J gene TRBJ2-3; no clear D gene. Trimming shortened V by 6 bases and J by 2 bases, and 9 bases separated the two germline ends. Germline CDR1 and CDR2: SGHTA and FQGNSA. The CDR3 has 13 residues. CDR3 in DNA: TGTGCCAGCAGTCCACAGATCACAGATACGCAGTATTTT. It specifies CASSPQITDTQYF.

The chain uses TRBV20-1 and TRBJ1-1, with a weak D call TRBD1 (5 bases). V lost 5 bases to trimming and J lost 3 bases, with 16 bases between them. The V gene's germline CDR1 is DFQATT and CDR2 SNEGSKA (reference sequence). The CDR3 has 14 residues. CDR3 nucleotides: TGCAGTGCTCAACTGCAGGGAACGTACACTGAAGCTTTCTTT. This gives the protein CSAQLQGTYTEAFF.

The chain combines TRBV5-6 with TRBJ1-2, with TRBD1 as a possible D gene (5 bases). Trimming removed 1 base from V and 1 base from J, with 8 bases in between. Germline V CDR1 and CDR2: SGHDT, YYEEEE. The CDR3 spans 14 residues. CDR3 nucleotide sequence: TGTGCCAGCAGCTTGCAGGGTAGTAACTATGGCTACACCTTC. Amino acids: CASSLQGSNYGYTF.

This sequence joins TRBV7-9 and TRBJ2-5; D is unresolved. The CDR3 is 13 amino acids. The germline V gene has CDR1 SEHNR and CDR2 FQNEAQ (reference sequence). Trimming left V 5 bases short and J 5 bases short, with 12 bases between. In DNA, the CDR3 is TGTGCCAGCAGCATAGTGGGCGAGGAGACCCAGTACTTC. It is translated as CASSIVGEETQYF.

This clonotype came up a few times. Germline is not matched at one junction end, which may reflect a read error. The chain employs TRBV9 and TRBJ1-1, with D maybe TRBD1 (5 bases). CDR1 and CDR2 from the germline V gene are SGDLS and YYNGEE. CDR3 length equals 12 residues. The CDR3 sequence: CASSGGETETFF. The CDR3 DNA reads TGTGCCAGCAGCGGGGGGGAGACTGAAACTTTCTTT.

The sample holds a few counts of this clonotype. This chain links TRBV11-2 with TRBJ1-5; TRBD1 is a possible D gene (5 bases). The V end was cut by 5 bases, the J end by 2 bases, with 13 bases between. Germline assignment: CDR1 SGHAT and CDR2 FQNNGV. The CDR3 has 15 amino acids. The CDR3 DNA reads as TGTGCCAGCAGCCTCGGACATTTGGGCAATCAGCCCCAGCATTTT. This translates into CASSLGHLGNQPQHF. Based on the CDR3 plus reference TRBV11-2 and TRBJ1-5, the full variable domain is EAGVAQSPRYKIIEKRQSVAFWCNPISGHATLYWYQQILGQGPKLLIQFQNNGVVDDSQLPKDRFSAERLKGVDSTLKIQPAKLEDSAVYLCASSLGHLGNQPQHFGDGTRLSIL.

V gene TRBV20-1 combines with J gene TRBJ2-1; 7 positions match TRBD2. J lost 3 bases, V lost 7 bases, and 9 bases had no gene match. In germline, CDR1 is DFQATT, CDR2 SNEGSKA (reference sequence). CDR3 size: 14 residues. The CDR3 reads CSGRASGVYNEQFF. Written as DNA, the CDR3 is TGCAGTGGGAGGGCTAGCGGTGTCTACAATGAGCAGTTCTTC.

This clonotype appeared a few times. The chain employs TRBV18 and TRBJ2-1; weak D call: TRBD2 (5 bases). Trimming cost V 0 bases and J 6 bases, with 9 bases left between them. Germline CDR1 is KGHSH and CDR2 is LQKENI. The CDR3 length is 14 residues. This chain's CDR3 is CASSPPSGRNEQFF. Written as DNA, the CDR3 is TGTGCCAGCTCACCACCGAGCGGTCGCAATGAGCAGTTCTTC.

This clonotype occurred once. This CDR3 is CASSLAGRDHYGYTF. The DNA of the CDR3 is TGTGCCAGCAGCTTAGCAGGCAGGGACCACTATGGCTACACCTTC. The chain uses TRBV7-9 and TRBJ1-2; tentatively, D is TRBD1 (5 bases). The V end lost 0 bases, the J end lost 3 bases, and 11 bases lay between the germline ends. Germline V gene lookup returns CDR1 SEHNR and CDR2 FQNEAQ (reference sequence). The CDR3 is 15 residues long.

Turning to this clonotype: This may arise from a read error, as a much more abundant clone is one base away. CDR3 coding DNA: TGCAGCGTTCTAGCGGGAGAAACCTACGAGCAGTGCTTC. Protein: CSVLAGETYEQCF. This rearrangement joins TRBV29-1 to TRBJ2-7, with 10 bases aligning to TRBD2. The CDR3 consists of 13 residues. Germline-derived CDR1 and CDR2 are SQVTM and ANQGSEA.

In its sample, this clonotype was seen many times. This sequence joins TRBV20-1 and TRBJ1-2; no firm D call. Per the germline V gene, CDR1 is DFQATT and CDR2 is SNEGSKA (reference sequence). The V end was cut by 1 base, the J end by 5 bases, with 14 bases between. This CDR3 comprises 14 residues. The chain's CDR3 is CSARAGRTPYGYTF. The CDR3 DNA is TGCAGTGCTAGAGCCGGACGCACTCCTTATGGCTACACCTTC.

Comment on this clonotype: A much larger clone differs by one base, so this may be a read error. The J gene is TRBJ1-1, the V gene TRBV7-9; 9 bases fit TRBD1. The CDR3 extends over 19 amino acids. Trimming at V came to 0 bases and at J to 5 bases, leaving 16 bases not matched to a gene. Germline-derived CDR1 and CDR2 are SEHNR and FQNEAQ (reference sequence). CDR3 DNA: TGTGCCAGCAGCTTAGCGCTGTACAGGGGGCGGGGGGAGTTTACTGAAGCTTTCTTT. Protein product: CASSLALYRGRGEFTEAFF.

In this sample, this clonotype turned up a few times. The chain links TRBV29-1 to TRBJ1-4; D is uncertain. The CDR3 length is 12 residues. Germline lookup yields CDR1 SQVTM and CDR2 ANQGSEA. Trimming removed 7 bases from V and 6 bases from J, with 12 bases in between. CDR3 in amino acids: CSARDKYEKLFF. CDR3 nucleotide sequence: TGCAGCGCGCGGGATAAATATGAAAAACTGTTTTTT.

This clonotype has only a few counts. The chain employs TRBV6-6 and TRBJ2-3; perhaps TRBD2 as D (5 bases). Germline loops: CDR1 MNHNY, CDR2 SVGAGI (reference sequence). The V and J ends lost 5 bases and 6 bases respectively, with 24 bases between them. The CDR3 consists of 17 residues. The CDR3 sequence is CASSPAPSGYQEDTQYF. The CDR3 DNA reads TGTGCCAGCAGTCCTGCCCCCTCGGGATATCAGGAGGATACGCAGTATTTT.

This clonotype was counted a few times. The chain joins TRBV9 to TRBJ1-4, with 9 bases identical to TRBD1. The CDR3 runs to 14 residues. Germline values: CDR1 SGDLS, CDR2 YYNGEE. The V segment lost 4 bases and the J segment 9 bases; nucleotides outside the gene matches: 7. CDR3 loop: CASSTGTGLQKLFF. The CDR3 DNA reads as TGTGCCAGCAGCACCGGGACAGGGCTTCAAAAACTGTTTTTT.

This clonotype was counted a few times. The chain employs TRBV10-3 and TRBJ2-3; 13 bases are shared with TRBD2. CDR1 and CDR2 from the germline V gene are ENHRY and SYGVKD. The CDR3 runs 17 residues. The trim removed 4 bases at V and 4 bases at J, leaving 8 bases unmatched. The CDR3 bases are TGTGCCATCAGTGCGGCGGGGACTAGCGGGATATCAGATACGCAGTATTTT. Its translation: CAISAAGTSGISDTQYF.

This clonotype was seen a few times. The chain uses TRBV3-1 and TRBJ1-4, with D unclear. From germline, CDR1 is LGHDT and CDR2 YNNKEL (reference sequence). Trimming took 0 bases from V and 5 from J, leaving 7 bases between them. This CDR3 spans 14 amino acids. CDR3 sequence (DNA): TGTGCCAGCAGCCAAGAAAGGAGAAATGAAAAACTGTTTTTT. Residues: CASSQERRNEKLFF.